The TCR beta chain described here comes from a study of preoperative IRX-2 immunotherapy in early breast cancer. In its sample, this clone was seen once. The treatment was: preoperative locoregional IRX-2 cytokine immunotherapy. Preoperative locoregional IRX-2 cytokine immunotherapy was tested in the phase Ib source study. Only in-frame clones appear in the TCRdb table, and some are missing; sequencing was by immunoSEQ multiplex PCR. Here the sample spans about 42,000 clones, around three quarters being singletons. The CDR3 loop spans 16 amino acids. V is TRBV7-5 and J is TRBJ1-4. TRBV7-5 is labeled a pseudogene. The sample was tumor tissue, taken after IRX-2 immunotherapy. The receptor comes from a human donor with breast cancer. CDR3 DNA sequence: TGTGCCAGCAGCCCCGGCCGGCGGGGTGGCGATGAAAAACTGTTTTTT. It is translated as CASSPGRRGGDEKLFF.